Here is one T cell receptor beta chain with its context. V shed 5 bases and J 6 bases; nucleotides not matched to a gene: 7. From germline, CDR1 is LNHDA and CDR2 SQIVND (reference sequence). CDR3 length: 14 amino acids. The data originate from a study of T cell changes during pregnancy in multiple sclerosis. The repertoire was sequenced with immunoSEQ multiplex PCR; TCRdb's copy has only in-frame clones and lacks some. The sample has roughly 60,000 clones, over 75% seen once; the top ten hold around 0.9%. The specimen was peripheral blood, collected before pregnancy. The V and J genes are TRBV19 and TRBJ2-3, with 8 bases identical to TRBD2. This TCR derives from a female donor with multiple sclerosis, enrolled in a pregnancy study. The CDR3 bases are TGTGCCAGTAGTCTACGGGGGGGTTTGGATACGCAGTATTTT. This translates into CASSLRGGLDTQYF.